A single sample gave rise to the 13 T cell receptor beta chains below, sequenced in a study of blood T cell repertoires in COVID-19. This table comes from immunoSEQ multiplex PCR, and its TCRdb copy is limited to in-frame clones, with some not included. Of about 190,000 clones in the sample, about 90% were seen once. Source material: peripheral blood. The receptors were gathered from a man aged 45-65 years with acute or convalescent COVID-19.

This clone was seen only once. The chain couples TRBV2 to TRBJ1-6; 9 bases are shared with TRBD1. The CDR3 loop spans 15 amino acids. V dropped 10 bases and J dropped 1; count of bases not matched to a gene: 5. Per germline, CDR1 SNHLY and CDR2 FYNNEI. CDR3 sequence (DNA): TGTGCCACTAGACAGGGGGGTTCCTATAATTCACCCCTCCACTTT. As protein: CATRQGGSYNSPLHF.

Note on this clone: The same CDR3 arises from other DNA sequences in this sample as well. The chain links TRBV6-5 to TRBJ2-5; weak D call: TRBD2 (6 bases). CDR3 length: 13 residues. Germline values: CDR1 MNHEY, CDR2 SVGAGI. Deletions cut 0 bases from V and 5 bases from J, with 7 bases between. Here the CDR3 reads CASSYSRGETQYF. DNA of the CDR3: TGTGCCAGCAGTTACTCCCGGGGGGAGACCCAGTACTTC.

This clone was detected a few times. The genes are TRBV2 and TRBJ1-1; unclear D gene. CDR3 length: 14 amino acids. Germline CDR1 is SNHLY and CDR2 is FYNNEI. V lost 4 bases and J 5 bases, leaving 14 bases between the germline ends. This CDR3 reads CASSGEGGQTEAFF. Here the CDR3 DNA reads TGTGCCAGCAGTGGTGAGGGTGGGCAGACTGAAGCTTTCTTT.

The chain uses TRBV19 and TRBJ1-2, with D possibly TRBD1 on 6 matching bases. Per the germline V gene, CDR1 is LNHDA and CDR2 is SQIVND (reference sequence). CDR3 size: 12 residues. Between the trimmed V and J ends, which lost 7 bases and 2 bases, there was a span of 8 bases. The CDR3 spells CASITGNYGYTF. Here the CDR3 DNA reads TGTGCCAGTATAACAGGGAACTATGGCTACACCTTC.

The gene calls are TRBV27 and TRBJ2-1; 7 bases match TRBD1. CDR3 length: 11 amino acids. CDR1 and CDR2 from the germline V gene are MNHEY and SMNVEV (reference sequence). The V and J ends lost 5 bases and 10 bases, in that order; junction bases with no gene match: 2. CDR3 sequence (DNA): TGTGCCAGCAGTGCCAGGGGGGAGCAGTTCTTC. Translated: CASSARGEQFF.

V usage is TRBV5-8 and J usage is TRBJ2-1; TRBD2 agrees at 7 bases. This CDR3 contains 15 residues. The germline gives CDR1 SGHTS, CDR2 YDEGEE. The V segment lost 0 bases and the J segment 3 bases; nucleotides outside the gene matches: 3. The CDR3 region is CASSLEAGYYNEQFF. CDR3 coding DNA: TGTGCCAGCAGCTTGGAAGCGGGGTACTACAATGAGCAGTTCTTC. The whole variable domain, filled in from reference TRBV5-8 and TRBJ2-1, reads EAGVTQSPTHLIKTRGQQATLRCSPISGHTSVYWYQQALGLGLQFLLWYDEGEERNRGNFPPRFSGRQFPNYSSELNVNALELEDSALYLCASSLEAGYYNEQFFGPGTRLTVL.

The chain recombines TRBV6-4 with TRBJ2-1; TRBD2 agrees at 10 bases. CDR1 MRHNA and CDR2 SNTAGT come from the germline V gene. With V trimmed by 5 bases and J by 0 bases, 4 bases remained unmatched. The CDR3 loop spans 16 amino acids. The CDR3 sequence is CASSRLAGSSYNEQFF. In DNA, the CDR3 is TGTGCCAGCAGTAGACTAGCGGGCAGCTCCTACAATGAGCAGTTCTTC.

The chain recombines TRBV5-1 with TRBJ2-1, with D maybe TRBD2 (6 bases). This CDR3 comprises 12 residues. Germline CDR1 and CDR2: SGHRS and YFSETQ. V lost 5 bases, J lost 8 bases, and 11 bases lay in between. CDR3 nucleotide sequence: TGCGCCAGCAGGGTTGGCGGGGATGAGCAGTTCTTC. Amino acids: CASRVGGDEQFF.

This clone was picked up a small number of times. The gene calls are TRBV7-2 and TRBJ2-2; no clear D. Germline V gene lookup returns CDR1 SGHTA and CDR2 FQGNSA. Trimming stripped 2 bases from V and 6 bases from J, with 13 bases between. There are 15 residues in the CDR3. In DNA, the CDR3 is TGTGCCAGCAGCTTAATCGGAGTAGGAGCCGGGGAGCTGTTTTTT. Its protein product is CASSLIGVGAGELFF. The whole variable domain, remainder taken from reference TRBV7-2 and TRBJ2-2, is GAGVSQSPSNKVTEKGKDVELRCDPISGHTALYWYRQSLGQGLEFLIYFQGNSAPDKSGLPSDRFSAERTGGSVSTLTIQRTQQEDSAVYLCASSLIGVGAGELFFGEGSRLTVL.

Note on this clone: Different DNA sequences within this sample yield the same CDR3. In nucleotides, the CDR3 is TGCGCCAGCAGCTTGGCCGGGAGCTCCTATAATTCACCCCTCCACTTT. Its protein product is CASSLAGSSYNSPLHF. The chain has TRBV5-1 and TRBJ1-6; D not certain. CDR1 is SGHRS, CDR2 YFSETQ, per germline. The length of the CDR3 is 16 residues. V was pared by 0 bases and J by 0 bases, with 7 bases between.

This clone came up once. The rearrangement uses TRBV19 and TRBJ2-1; 7 bases map to TRBD1. The CDR3 length is 18 residues. With 4 bases clipped from V and 0 bases from J, the junction kept 12 bases outside the gene matches. Per the germline V gene, CDR1 is LNHDA and CDR2 is SQIVND (reference sequence). The CDR3 nucleotides read TGTGCCAGTAGTAGAGGGCCAGACAGGGTCGGCTCCTACAATGAGCAGTTCTTC. Translated, it gives CASSRGPDRVGSYNEQFF.

This clone showed up just a few times. V gene TRBV7-9 combines with J gene TRBJ2-7, with D tentatively TRBD2 (5 bases). CDR1 is SEHNR, CDR2 FQNEAQ, per germline (reference sequence). This CDR3 comprises 14 residues. V lost 5 bases, J lost 5 bases, and 16 bases lay in between. The CDR3 nucleotides read TGTGCCAGCAGCCCGTGGGCAGGTAGCGACGAGCAGTACTTC. Protein product: CASSPWAGSDEQYF. The full variable domain, rest sourced from reference TRBV7-9 and TRBJ2-7, is DTGVSQNPRHKITKRGQNVTFRCDPISEHNRLYWYRQTLGQGPEFLTYFQNEAQLEKSRLLSDRFSAERPKGSFSTLEIQRTEQGDSAMYLCASSPWAGSDEQYFGPGTRLTVT.

The chain recombines TRBV9 with TRBJ1-2, with a possible D match to TRBD1 (5 bases). The germline V gene encodes CDR1 SGDLS and CDR2 YYNGEE. Between the trimmed V and J ends, which lost 0 bases and 6 bases, there was a span of 15 bases. The CDR3 length is 15 residues. The CDR3 DNA sequence: TGTGCCAGCAGCGTAGCTTGGGGGGTGGGCGATGGCTACACCTTC. It yields the protein CASSVAWGVGDGYTF. Complete variable domain (other parts from reference TRBV9 and TRBJ1-2): DSGVTQTPKHLITATGQRVTLRCSPRSGDLSVYWYQQSLDQGLQFLIQYYNGEERAKGNILERFSAQQFPDLHSELNLSSLELGDSALYFCASSVAWGVGDGYTFGSGTRLTVV.